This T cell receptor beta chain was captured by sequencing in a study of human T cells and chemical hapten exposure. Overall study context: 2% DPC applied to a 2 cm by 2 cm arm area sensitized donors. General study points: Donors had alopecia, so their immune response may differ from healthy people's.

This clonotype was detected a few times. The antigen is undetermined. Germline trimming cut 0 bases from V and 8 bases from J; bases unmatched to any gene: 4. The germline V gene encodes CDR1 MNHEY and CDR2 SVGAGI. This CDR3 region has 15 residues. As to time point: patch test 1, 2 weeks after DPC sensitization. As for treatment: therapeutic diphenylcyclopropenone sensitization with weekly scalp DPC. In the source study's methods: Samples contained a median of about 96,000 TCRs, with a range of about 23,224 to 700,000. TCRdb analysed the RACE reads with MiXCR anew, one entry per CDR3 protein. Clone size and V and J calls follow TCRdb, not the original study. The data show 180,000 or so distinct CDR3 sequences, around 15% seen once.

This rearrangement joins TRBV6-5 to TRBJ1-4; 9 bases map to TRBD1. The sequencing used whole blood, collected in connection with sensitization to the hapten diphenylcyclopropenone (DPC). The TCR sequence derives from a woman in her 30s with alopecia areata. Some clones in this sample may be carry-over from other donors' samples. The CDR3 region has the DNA TGTGCCAGCAGTTACTCACAGGGGGCTTGGGAAAAACTGTTTTTT. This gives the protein CASSYSQGAWEKLFF.